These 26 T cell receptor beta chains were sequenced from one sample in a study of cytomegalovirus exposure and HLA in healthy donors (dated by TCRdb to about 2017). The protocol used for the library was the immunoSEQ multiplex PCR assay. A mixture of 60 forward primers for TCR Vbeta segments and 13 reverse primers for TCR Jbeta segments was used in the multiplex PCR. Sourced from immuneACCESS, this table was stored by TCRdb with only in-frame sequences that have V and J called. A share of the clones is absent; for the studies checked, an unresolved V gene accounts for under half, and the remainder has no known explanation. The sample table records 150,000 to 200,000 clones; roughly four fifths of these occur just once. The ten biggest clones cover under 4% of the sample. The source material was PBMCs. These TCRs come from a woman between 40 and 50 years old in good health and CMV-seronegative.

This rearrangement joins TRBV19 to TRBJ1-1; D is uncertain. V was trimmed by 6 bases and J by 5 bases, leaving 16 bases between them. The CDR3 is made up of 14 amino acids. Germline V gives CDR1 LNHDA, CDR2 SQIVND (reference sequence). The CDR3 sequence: CASSHGPSGTEAFF. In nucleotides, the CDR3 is TGTGCCAGTAGCCATGGACCCTCGGGAACTGAAGCTTTCTTT.

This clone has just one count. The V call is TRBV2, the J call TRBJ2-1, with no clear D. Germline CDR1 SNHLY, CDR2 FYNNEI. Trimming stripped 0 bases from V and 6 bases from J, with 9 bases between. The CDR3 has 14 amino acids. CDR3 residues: CASSEASVINEQFF. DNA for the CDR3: TGTGCCAGCAGTGAAGCTTCGGTAATCAATGAGCAGTTCTTC.

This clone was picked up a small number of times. In DNA form, the CDR3 reads TGCGCCAGCAGCCAACTCGGACAGGGTCACGGGGAGCTGTTTTTT. Translating gives CASSQLGQGHGELFF. V and J are TRBV4-1 and TRBJ2-2, with 8 positions matching TRBD1. V shed 2 bases, J shed 7 bases, and the junction held 6 bases outside the gene matches. The CDR3 covers 15 residues. CDR1 MGHRA and CDR2 YSYEKL come from the germline V gene.

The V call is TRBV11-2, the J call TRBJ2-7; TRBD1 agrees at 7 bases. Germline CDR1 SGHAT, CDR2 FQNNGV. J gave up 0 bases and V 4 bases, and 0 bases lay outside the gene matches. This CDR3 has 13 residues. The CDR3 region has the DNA TGTGCCAGCAGCTGGGACAGCTCCTACGAGCAGTACTTC. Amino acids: CASSWDSSYEQYF.

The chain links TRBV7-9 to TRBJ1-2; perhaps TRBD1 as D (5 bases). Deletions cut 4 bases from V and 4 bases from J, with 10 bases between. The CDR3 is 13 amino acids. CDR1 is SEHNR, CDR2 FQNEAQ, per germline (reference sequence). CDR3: CASSSEGTYGYTF. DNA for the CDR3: TGTGCCAGCAGCTCGGAGGGGACCTATGGCTACACCTTC.

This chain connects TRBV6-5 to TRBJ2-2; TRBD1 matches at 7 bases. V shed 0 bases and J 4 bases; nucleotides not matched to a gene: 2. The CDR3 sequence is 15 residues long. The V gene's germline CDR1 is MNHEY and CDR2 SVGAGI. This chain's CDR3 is CASSYSNRGTGELFF. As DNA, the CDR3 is TGTGCCAGCAGTTACTCTAACAGGGGCACCGGGGAGCTGTTTTTT.

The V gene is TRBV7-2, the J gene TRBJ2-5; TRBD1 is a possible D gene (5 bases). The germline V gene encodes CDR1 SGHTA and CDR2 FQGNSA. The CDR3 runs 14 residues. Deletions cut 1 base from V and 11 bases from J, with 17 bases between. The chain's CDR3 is CASSLGQPSSEQYF. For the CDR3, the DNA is TGTGCCAGCAGCTTAGGACAGCCCAGCTCAGAACAGTACTTC.

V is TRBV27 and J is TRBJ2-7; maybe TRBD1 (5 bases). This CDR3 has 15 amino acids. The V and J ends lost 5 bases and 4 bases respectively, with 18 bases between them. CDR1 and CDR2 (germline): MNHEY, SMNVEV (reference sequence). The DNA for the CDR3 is TGTGCCAGCAGTCCAACTTATACAGGATGGTACGAGCAGTACTTC. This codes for CASSPTYTGWYEQYF.

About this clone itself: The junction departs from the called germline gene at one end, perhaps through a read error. CDR3 region: CSSREDSYEQYF. CDR3 nucleotides: TGTTCCAGCCGGGAGGATTCCTACGAGCAGTACTTC. V and J are TRBV7-9 and TRBJ2-7; TRBD2 matches at 7 bases. Germline CDR1 SEHNR, CDR2 FQNEAQ (reference sequence). This CDR3 region has 12 residues.

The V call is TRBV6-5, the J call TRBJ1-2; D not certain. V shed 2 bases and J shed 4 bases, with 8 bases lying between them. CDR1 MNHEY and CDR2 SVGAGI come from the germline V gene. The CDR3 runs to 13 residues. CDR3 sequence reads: CASSYGRFYGYTF. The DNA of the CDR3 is TGTGCCAGCAGTTACGGCAGGTTCTATGGCTACACCTTC.

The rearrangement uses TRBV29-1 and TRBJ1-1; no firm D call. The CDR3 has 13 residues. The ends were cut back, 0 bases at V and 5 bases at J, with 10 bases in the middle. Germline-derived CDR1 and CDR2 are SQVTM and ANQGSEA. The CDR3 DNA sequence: TGCAGCGTTGAAGAAAACACCTCAACTGAAGCTTTCTTT. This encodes CSVEENTSTEAFF.

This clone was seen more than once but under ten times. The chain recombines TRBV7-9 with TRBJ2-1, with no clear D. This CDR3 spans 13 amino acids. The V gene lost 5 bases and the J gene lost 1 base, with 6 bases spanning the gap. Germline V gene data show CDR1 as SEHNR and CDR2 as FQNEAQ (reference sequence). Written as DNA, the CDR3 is TGTGCCAGCAGCCTATCGTCCTACAATGAGCAGTTCTTC. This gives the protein CASSLSSYNEQFF.

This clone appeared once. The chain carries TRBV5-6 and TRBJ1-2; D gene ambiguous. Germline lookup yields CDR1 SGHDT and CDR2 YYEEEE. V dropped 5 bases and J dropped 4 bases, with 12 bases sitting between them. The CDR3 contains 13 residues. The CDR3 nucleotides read TGTGCCAGCAGGTATCTTACAGCCTATGGCTACACCTTC. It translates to CASRYLTAYGYTF. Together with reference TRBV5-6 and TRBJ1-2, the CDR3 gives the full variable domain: DAGVTQSPTHLIKTRGQQVTLRCSPKSGHDTVSWYQQALGQGPQFIFQYYEEEERQRGNFPDRFSGHQFPNYSSELNVNALLLGDSALYLCASRYLTAYGYTFGSGTRLTVV.

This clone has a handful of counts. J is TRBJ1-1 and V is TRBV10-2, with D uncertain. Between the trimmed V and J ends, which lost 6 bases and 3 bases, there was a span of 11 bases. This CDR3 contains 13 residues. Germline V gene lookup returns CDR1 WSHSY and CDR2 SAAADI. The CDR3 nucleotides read TGCGCCAGCAGGCCAGGTATGGACACTGAAGCTTTCTTT. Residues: CASRPGMDTEAFF.

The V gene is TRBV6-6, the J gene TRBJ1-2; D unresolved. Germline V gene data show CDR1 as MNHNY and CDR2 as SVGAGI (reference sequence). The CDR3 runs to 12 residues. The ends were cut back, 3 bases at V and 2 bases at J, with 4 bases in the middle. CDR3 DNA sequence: TGTGCCAGCAGTTATAGAAACTATGGCTACACCTTC. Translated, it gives CASSYRNYGYTF.

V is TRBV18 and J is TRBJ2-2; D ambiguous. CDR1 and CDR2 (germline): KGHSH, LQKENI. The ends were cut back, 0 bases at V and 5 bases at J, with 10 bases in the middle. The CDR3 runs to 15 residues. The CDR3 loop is CASSPPGPRTGELFF. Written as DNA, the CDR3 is TGTGCCAGCTCACCACCTGGGCCAAGGACCGGGGAGCTGTTTTTT.

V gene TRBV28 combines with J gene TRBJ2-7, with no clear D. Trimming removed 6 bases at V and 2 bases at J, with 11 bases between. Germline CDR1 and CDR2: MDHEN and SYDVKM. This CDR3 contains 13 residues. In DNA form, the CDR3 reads TGTGCCAGCAGGAGGAGCCTCACCTACGAGCAGTACTTC. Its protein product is CASRRSLTYEQYF. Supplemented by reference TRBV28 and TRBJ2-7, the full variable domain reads DVKVTQSSRYLVKRTGEKVFLECVQDMDHENMFWYRQDPGLGLRLIYFSYDVKMKEKGDIPEGYSVSREKKERFSLILESASTNQTSMYLCASRRSLTYEQYFGPGTRLTVT.

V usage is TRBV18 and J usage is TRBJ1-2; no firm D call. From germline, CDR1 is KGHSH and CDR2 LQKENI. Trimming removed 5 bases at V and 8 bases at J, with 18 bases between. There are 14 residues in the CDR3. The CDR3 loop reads CASSSVRLSRGYTF. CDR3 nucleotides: TGTGCCAGCTCATCCGTCCGTTTGTCTCGGGGCTACACCTTC.

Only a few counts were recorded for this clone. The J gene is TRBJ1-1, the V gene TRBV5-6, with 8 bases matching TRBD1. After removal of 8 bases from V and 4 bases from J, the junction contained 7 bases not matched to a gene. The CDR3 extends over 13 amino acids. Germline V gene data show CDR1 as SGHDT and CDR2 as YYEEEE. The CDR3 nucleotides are TGTGCCAGTAGTCGCAGGGGGCCCACTGAAGCTTTCTTT. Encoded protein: CASSRRGPTEAFF.

The CDR3 protein is CASSTPADLQETQYF. The CDR3 coding sequence is TGTGCCAGCAGCACCCCCGCGGATCTACAAGAGACCCAGTACTTC. The chain carries TRBV9 and TRBJ2-5; no clear D. CDR1 is SGDLS and CDR2 is YYNGEE in the germline V gene. With 4 bases removed from V and 2 bases from J, the gap between germline ends came to 15 bases. The CDR3 covers 15 residues. The full variable domain, completed using reference TRBV9 and TRBJ2-5, is DSGVTQTPKHLITATGQRVTLRCSPRSGDLSVYWYQQSLDQGLQFLIQYYNGEERAKGNILERFSAQQFPDLHSELNLSSLELGDSALYFCASSTPADLQETQYFGPGTRLLVL.

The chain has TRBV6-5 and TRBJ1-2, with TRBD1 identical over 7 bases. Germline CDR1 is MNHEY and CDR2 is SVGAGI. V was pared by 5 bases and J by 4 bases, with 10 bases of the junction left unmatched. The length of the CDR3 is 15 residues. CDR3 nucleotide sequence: TGTGCCAGCAGTCGGGCACAGGGGCTACTCTATGGCTACACCTTC. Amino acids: CASSRAQGLLYGYTF.

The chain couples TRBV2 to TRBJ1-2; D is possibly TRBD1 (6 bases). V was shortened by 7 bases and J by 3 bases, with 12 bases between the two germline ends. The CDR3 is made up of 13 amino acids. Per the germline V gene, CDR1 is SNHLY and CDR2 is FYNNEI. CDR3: CASTPRGDYGYTF. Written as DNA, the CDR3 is TGTGCCAGCACCCCCAGGGGTGACTATGGCTACACCTTC.

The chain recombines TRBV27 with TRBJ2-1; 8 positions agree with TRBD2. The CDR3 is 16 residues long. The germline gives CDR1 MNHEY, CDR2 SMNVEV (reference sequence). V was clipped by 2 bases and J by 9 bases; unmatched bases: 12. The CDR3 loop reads CASSLVGGGPRGEQFF. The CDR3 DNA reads TGTGCCAGCAGTTTAGTCGGGGGGGGGCCCCGGGGTGAGCAGTTCTTC.

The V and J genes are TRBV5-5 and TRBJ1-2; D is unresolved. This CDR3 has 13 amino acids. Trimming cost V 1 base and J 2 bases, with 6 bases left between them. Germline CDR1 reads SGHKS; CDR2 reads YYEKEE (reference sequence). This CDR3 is CASSLLVNYGYTF. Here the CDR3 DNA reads TGTGCCAGCAGCTTGCTAGTCAACTATGGCTACACCTTC.

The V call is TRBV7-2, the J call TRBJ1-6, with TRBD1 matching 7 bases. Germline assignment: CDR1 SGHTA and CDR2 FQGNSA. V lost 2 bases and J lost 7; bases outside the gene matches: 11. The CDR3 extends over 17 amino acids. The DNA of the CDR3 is TGTGCCAGCAGCTTATCCCCACGCGGGGACAGCAATTCACCCCTCCACTTT. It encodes CASSLSPRGDSNSPLHF.

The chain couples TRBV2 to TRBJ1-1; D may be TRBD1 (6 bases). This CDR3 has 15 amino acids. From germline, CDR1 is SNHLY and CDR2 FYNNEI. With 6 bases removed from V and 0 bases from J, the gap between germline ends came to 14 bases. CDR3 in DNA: TGTGCCAGCAGACCTAACCAGGGGATGAACACTGAAGCTTTCTTT. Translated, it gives CASRPNQGMNTEAFF.